The 15 T cell receptor beta chains given below trace back to one sample, sequenced in a study of cytomegalovirus exposure and HLA in healthy donors. PCR primers comprised 60 Vbeta and 13 Jbeta primers. TCRdb's table, derived via immunoSEQ multiplex PCR, lists solely in-frame clones and lacks some. In the table there are over 45,000 clones, 65% to 90% of which are singletons. The specimen sequenced was PBMCs. All receptors come from a man aged 30 to 39 in good health and CMV-seronegative.

V gene TRBV7-2 combines with J gene TRBJ2-2; 7 bases fit TRBD2. The V gene's germline CDR1 is SGHTA and CDR2 FQGNSA. This CDR3 is built from 14 residues. After removal of 5 bases from V and 6 bases from J, the junction contained 6 bases not matched to a gene. CDR3 coding DNA: TGTGCCAGCAGCGCTACTAGCGTCCCCGGGGAGCTGTTTTTT. As protein: CASSATSVPGELFF.

The chain carries TRBV2 and TRBJ2-3; possibly TRBD1 for D (5 bases). Per germline, CDR1 SNHLY and CDR2 FYNNEI. The CDR3 totals 15 residues. With 2 bases removed from V and 2 bases from J, the gap between germline ends came to 11 bases. CDR3 in amino acids: CASSEFGQTTDTQYF. Here the CDR3 DNA reads TGTGCCAGCAGTGAATTTGGACAAACCACAGATACGCAGTATTTT.

The rearrangement uses TRBV18 and TRBJ1-6, with a tentative D call TRBD1 (6 bases). This CDR3 region has 13 residues. The germline CDR1 and CDR2 sequences are KGHSH and LQKENI. Trimming shortened V by 2 bases and J by 8 bases, and 7 bases separated the two germline ends. The CDR3 reads CASSPSGDSPLHF. For the CDR3, the DNA is TGTGCCAGCTCACCATCAGGGGATTCACCCCTCCACTTT.

This clone was observed a single time. The rearrangement links TRBV7-3 to TRBJ2-1; D might be TRBD1 (6 bases). The germline gives CDR1 SGHTA, CDR2 FQGTGA. The CDR3 covers 12 residues. Trimming removed 5 bases at V and 15 bases at J, with 17 bases between. The CDR3 spells CASSGTGQGMFF. The CDR3 bases are TGTGCCAGCAGCGGGACGGGGCAGGGGATGTTCTTC.

Here the CDR3 reads CASSSGTSYEQYF. The CDR3 region has the DNA TGTGCCAGCAGCTCTGGCACGTCCTACGAGCAGTACTTC. This rearrangement joins TRBV7-9 to TRBJ2-7; D gene ambiguous. This CDR3 comprises 13 residues. Trimming left V 4 bases short and J 1 base short, with 8 bases between. Germline V lookup: CDR1 SEHNR, CDR2 FQNEAQ (reference sequence).

V gene TRBV14 combines with J gene TRBJ2-7; D is ambiguous. Germline CDR1 SGHDN, CDR2 FVKESK. This CDR3 region has 15 residues. V lost 4 bases and J 0 bases, leaving 13 bases between the germline ends. In DNA, the CDR3 is TGTGCCAGCAGCCCCGGGTTCATCTTCTCCTACGAGCAGTACTTC. It translates to CASSPGFIFSYEQYF.

The chain couples TRBV6-5 to TRBJ1-2; the D gene is possibly TRBD1 (5 bases). This CDR3 spans 15 amino acids. Germline loops: CDR1 MNHEY, CDR2 SVGAGI. V was clipped by 6 bases and J by 1 base, with 15 bases between them. CDR3: CASSPLLQGNYGYTF. CDR3 nucleotide sequence: TGTGCCAGCAGCCCACTCCTTCAGGGTAACTATGGCTACACCTTC.

J is TRBJ1-2 and V is TRBV5-5; D remains ambiguous. This CDR3 contains 13 residues. V lost 4 bases and J lost 6, with 13 bases in between. Germline-derived CDR1 and CDR2 are SGHKS and YYEKEE (reference sequence). CDR3 nucleotide sequence: TGTGCCAGCAGCGCCCCGAGCTTTCATGGCTACACCTTC. Its protein product is CASSAPSFHGYTF.

The chain carries TRBV6-5 and TRBJ2-3, with 9 bases fitting TRBD2. V shed 2 bases, J shed 2 bases, and the junction held 2 bases outside the gene matches. The CDR3 spans 15 residues. Germline V gene sequence: CDR1 MNHEY, CDR2 SVGAGI. The CDR3: CASSYGLATTDTQYF. CDR3 DNA sequence: TGTGCCAGCAGTTACGGACTAGCGACCACAGATACGCAGTATTTT.

This clone was observed once. The chain recombines TRBV29-1 with TRBJ1-1, with TRBD1 identical over 8 bases. The CDR3 length is 12 residues. Per the germline V gene, CDR1 is SQVTM and CDR2 is ANQGSEA. J lost 7 bases, V lost 5 bases, and 6 bases had no gene match. CDR3 in DNA: TGCAGCGTTCCGACAGGGGCAAATGAAGCTTTCTTT. Encoded protein: CSVPTGANEAFF.

The chain has TRBV6-6 and TRBJ2-5, with TRBD1 matching over 8 bases. V shed 2 bases and J 5 bases; nucleotides not matched to a gene: 7. The CDR3 is made up of 15 amino acids. CDR1 and CDR2 from the germline V gene are MNHNY and SVGAGI (reference sequence). CDR3 nucleotides: TGTGCCAGCAGTTACCTCGGACAGGGTGGGGAGACCCAGTACTTC. This codes for CASSYLGQGGETQYF.

V and J are TRBV20-1 and TRBJ2-1, with D possibly TRBD1 on 6 matching bases. The ends were cut back, 6 bases at V and 5 bases at J, with 8 bases in the middle. This CDR3 region has 11 residues. The germline V gene encodes CDR1 DFQATT and CDR2 SNEGSKA (reference sequence). CDR3 sequence: CSAWGHNEQFF. CDR3 in DNA: TGCAGTGCATGGGGGCACAATGAGCAGTTCTTC.

The chain employs TRBV9 and TRBJ2-1; D perhaps matches TRBD2 (7 bases). The CDR3 has 13 amino acids. CDR1 is SGDLS and CDR2 is YYNGEE in the germline V gene. Trimming left V 4 bases short and J 5 bases short, with 10 bases between. CDR3 in DNA: TGTGCCAGCAGCCGGGGGGCTAACAATGAGCAGTTCTTC. Its translation: CASSRGANNEQFF.

The V and J genes are TRBV5-1 and TRBJ1-2; D gene unclear. The length of the CDR3 is 15 residues. From germline, CDR1 is SGHRS and CDR2 YFSETQ. V lost 4 bases, J lost 0 bases, and 13 bases lay in between. CDR3 coding DNA: TGCGCCAGCAGCCTATTGGGAGCTCCTAACTATGGCTACACCTTC. Its protein product is CASSLLGAPNYGYTF.

Comments on this clone: The germline gene is not matched at one end of the junction; a read error may be the cause. The rearrangement uses TRBV27 and TRBJ2-5; 8 bases line up with TRBD1. CDR3 length equals 16 residues. Germline loops: CDR1 MNHEY, CDR2 SMNVEV (reference sequence). The chain's CDR3 is CASSSAGTGFQETQYF. DNA of the CDR3: TGTGCCAGCAGTTCCGCCGGGACAGGATTCCAAGAGACCCAATACTTC.